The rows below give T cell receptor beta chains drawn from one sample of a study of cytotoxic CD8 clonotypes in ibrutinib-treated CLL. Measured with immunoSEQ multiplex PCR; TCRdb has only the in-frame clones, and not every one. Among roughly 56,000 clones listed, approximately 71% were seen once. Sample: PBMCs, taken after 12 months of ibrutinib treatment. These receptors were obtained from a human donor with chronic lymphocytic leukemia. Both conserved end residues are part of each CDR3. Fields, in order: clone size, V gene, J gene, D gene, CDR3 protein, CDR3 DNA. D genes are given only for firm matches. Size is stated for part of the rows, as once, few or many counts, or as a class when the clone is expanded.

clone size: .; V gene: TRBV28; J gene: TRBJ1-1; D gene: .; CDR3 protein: CASSALTSTEAFF; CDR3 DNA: TGTGCCAGCAGTGCCCTGACAAGCACTGAAGCTTTCTTT
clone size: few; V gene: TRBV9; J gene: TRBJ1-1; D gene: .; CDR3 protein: CASSLQGRVTEAFF; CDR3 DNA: TGTGCCAGCAGCCTACAAGGTAGGGTGACTGAAGCTTTCTTT
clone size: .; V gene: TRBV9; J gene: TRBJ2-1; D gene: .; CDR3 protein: CASSVGGSRFNNEQFF; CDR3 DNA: TGTGCCAGCAGCGTAGGCGGCAGTCGGTTCAACAATGAGCAGTTCTTC
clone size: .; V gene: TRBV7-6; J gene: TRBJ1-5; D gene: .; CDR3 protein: CASSLGGFNQPQHF; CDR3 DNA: TGTGCCAGCAGCTTAGGGGGATTCAATCAGCCCCAGCATTTT
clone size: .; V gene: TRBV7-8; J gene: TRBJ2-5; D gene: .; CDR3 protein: CASSSTSPIQDRTQYF; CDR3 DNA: TGTGCCAGCAGCTCGACTAGTCCTATCCAAGACCGGACCCAGTACTTC
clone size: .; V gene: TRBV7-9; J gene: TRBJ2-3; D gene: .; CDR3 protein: CASSLVRADTQYF; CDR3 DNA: TGTGCCAGCAGCTTAGTCAGGGCAGATACGCAGTATTTT
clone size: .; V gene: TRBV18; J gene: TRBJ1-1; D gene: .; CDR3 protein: CASSPPNPGGEAFF; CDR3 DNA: TGTGCCAGCTCACCACCCAACCCCGGGGGTGAAGCTTTCTTT
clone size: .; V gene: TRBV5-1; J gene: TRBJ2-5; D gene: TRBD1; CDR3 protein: CASSLVEGAHQETQYF; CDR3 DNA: TGCGCCAGCAGCTTGGTTGAGGGGGCTCATCAAGAGACCCAGTACTTC
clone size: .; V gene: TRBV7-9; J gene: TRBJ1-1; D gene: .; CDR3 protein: CASSSGEGLNTEAFF; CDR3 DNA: TGTGCCAGCAGCTCCGGGGAGGGGCTGAACACTGAAGCTTTCTTT
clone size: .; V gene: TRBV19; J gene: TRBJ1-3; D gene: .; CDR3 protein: CASTQGDSGNTIYF; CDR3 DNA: TGTGCCAGTACTCAGGGAGACTCTGGAAACACCATATATTTT
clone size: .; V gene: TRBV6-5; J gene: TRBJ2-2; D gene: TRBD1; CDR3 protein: CASSSPGGSGELFF; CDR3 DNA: TGTGCCAGCAGTTCCCCAGGGGGCTCCGGGGAGCTGTTTTTT
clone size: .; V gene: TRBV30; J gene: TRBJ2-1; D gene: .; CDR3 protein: CAWSRQVDEQFF; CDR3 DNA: TGTGCCTGGAGTAGGCAGGTGGATGAGCAGTTCTTC
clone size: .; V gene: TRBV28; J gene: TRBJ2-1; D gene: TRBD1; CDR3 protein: CASRNMDRAKFF; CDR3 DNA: TGTGCCAGCAGGAACATGGACAGGGCAAAGTTCTTC
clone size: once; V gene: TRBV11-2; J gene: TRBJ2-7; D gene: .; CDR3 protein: CASSPLNTGDLYEQYF; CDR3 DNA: TGTGCCAGCAGCCCCTTGAATACCGGGGACCTCTACGAGCAGTACTTC
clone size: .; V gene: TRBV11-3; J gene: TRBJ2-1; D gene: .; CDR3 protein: CASSLGGEVYEQFF; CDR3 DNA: TGTGCCAGCAGCTTAGGGGGAGAGGTCTATGAGCAGTTCTTC
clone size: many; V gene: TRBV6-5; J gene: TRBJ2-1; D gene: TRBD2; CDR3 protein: CASRLGLAGGRQFF; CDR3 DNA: TGTGCCAGCAGGCTAGGACTAGCGGGAGGCAGGCAGTTCTTC
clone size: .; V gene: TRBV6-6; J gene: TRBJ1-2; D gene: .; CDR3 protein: CASSYPDGRNYGYTF; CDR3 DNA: TGTGCCAGCAGTTACCCGGACGGCCGTAACTATGGCTACACCTTC
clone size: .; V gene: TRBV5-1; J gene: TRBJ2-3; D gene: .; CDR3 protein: CASSSPTMSTDTQYF; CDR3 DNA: TGCGCCAGCAGCAGCCCCACGATGAGCACAGATACGCAGTATTTT
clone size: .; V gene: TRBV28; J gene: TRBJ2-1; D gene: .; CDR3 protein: CASSFRTPNEQFF; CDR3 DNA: TGTGCCAGCAGTTTTCGGACGCCCAATGAGCAGTTCTTC
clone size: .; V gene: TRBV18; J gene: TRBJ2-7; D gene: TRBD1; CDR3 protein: CASSPVPGQGAHEQYF; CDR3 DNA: TGTGCCAGCTCACCCGTCCCGGGACAGGGGGCTCACGAGCAGTACTTC
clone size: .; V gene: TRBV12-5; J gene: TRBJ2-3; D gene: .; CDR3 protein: CASGLGQSTDTQYF; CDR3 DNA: TGTGCTAGTGGTTTAGGACAGAGCACAGATACGCAGTATTTT
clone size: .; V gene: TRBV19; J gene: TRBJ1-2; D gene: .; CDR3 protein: CASSRHRNRDSNYGYTF; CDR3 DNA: TGTGCCAGTAGCCGCCACCGGAACAGGGATTCTAACTATGGCTACACCTTC
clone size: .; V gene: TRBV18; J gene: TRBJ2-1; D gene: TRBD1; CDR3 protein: CASSPFGTGHNEQFF; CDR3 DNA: TGTGCCAGCTCACCATTTGGGACAGGCCACAATGAGCAGTTCTTC
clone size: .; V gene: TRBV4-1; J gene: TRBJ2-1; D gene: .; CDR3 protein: CASSQDGLNEQFF; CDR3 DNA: TGCGCCAGCAGCCAAGACGGACTCAATGAGCAGTTCTTC